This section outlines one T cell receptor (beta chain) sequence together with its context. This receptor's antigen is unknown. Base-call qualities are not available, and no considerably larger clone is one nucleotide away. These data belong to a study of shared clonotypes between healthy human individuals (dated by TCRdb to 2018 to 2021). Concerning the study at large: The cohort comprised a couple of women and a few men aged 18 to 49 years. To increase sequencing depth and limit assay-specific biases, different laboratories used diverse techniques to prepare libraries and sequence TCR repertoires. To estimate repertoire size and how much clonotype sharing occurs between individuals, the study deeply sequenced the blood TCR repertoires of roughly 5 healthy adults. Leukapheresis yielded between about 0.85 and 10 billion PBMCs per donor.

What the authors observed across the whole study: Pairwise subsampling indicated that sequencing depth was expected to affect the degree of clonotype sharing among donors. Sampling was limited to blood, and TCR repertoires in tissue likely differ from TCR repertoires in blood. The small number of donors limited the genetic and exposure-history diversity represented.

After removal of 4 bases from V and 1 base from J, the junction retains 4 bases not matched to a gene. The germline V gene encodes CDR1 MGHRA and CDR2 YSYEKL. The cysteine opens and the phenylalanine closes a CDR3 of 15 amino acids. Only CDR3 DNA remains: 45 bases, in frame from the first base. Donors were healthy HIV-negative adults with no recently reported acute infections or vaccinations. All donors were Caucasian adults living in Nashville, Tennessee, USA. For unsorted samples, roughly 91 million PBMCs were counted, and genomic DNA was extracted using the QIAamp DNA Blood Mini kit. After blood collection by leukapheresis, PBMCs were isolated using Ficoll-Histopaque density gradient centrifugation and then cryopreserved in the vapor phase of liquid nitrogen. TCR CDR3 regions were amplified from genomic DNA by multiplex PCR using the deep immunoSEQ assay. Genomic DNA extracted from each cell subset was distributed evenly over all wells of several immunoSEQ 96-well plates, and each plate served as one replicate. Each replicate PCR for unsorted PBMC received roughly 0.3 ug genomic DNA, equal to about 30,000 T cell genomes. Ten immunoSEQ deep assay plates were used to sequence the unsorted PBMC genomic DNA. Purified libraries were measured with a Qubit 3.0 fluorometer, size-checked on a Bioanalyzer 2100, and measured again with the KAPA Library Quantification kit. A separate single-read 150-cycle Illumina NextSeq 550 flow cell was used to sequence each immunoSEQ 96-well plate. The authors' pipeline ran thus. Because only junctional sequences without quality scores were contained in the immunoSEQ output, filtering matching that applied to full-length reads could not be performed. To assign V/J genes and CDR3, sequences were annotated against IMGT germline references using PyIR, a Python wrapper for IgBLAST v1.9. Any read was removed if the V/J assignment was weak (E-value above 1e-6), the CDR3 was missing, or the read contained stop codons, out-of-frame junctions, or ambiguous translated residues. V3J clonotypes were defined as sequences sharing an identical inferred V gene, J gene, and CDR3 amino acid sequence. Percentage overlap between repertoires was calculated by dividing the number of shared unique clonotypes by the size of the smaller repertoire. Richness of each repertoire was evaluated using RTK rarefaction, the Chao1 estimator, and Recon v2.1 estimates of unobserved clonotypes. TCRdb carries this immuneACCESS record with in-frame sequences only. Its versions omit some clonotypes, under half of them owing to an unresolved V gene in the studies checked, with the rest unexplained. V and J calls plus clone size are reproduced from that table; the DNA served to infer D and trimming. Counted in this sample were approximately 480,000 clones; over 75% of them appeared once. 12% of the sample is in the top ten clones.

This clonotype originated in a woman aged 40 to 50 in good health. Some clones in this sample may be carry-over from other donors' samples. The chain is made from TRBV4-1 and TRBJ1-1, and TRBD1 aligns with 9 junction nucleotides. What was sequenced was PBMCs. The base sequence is TGCGCCAGCAGCCTTGGACAGGGGAAGAACACTGAAGCTTTCTTT. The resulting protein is CASSLGQGKNTEAFF.